The entry that follows covers one T cell receptor beta chain sequence. The sample comes from a study of control samples from healthy donors and cancer patients. V was shortened by 8 bases and J by 2 bases, with 10 bases between the two germline ends. The germline CDR1 and CDR2 sequences are WSHSY and SAAADI. The CDR3 consists of 13 residues. TCRdb's table, derived via immunoSEQ multiplex PCR, lists solely in-frame clones and lacks some. This repertoire shows 150,000 to 200,000 clones, roughly 95% found once; its top ten account for about 4%. This receptor was identified in a woman aged 60 to 75 in good health. What was sequenced was blood. V gene TRBV10-2 combines with J gene TRBJ1-3; D is unclear. The CDR3 loop reads CASQSGAGNTIYF. CDR3 nucleotide sequence: TGCGCCAGCCAGAGCGGGGCTGGAAACACCATATATTTT.